This section outlines one T cell receptor (beta chain) sequence together with its context. As yet, its antigen is unknown. This sample was taken from a study of T cell repertoires in cytomegalovirus infection. Looking at the study overall: It can be stated that public TCR beta signatures indicated CMV infection as well as a matching HLA type. Study-level points and caveats: HLA-C-restricted TCR beta clonotypes specific for CMV led the ex vivo response.

TCRdb passed the reads through MiXCR, listing each CDR3 protein once. The table has under 850,000 distinct CDR3 sequences, 30% to 35% seen once. The length of the CDR3 is 16 residues. CDR1 SGHVS and CDR2 FNYEAQ come from the germline V gene. V was trimmed by 4 bases and J by 3 bases, leaving 18 bases between them. This specimen consisted of cultured PBMCs, obtained from culture after CMV antigen stimulation. The receptor's source is a human donor in good health (CMV status not recorded). Some clones in this sample may be carry-over from other donors' samples. The V gene is TRBV7-6, the J gene TRBJ1-2; D might be TRBD1 (5 bases). The CDR3 region has the DNA TGTGCCAGCAGCTCCAACTTTGGGGGAGGAGACTATGGCTACACCTTC. Residues: CASSSNFGGGDYGYTF.